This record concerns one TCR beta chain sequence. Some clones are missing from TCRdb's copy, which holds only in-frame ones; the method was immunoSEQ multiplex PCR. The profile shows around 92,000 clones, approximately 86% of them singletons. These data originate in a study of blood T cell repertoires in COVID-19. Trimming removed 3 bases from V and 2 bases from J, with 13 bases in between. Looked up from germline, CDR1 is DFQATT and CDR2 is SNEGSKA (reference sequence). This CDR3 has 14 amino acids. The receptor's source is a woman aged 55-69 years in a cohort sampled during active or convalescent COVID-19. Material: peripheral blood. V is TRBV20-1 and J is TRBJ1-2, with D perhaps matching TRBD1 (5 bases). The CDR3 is CSASYRQTNYGYTF. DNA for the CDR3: TGCAGTGCTAGTTATAGACAGACCAACTATGGCTACACCTTC.